The sequence of this T cell receptor beta chain was determined in a study of CD8 T cells in ankylosing spondylitis. This clonotype was observed many times. The antigen is not known. Whole-study findings and limits: Ankylosing spondylitis blood seemed to carry a telltale TCR beta motif made of several highly homologous variants. Clones tied to disease were said to be significantly enriched in matched ankylosing spondylitis synovial fluid. Past research had described some motif variants in reactive arthritis synovial fluid and blood.

This CDR3 is built from 16 residues. Germline lookup yields CDR1 DFQATT and CDR2 SNEGSKA (reference sequence). Between the trimmed V and J ends, which lost 1 base and 2 bases, there was a span of 15 bases. Quantitative 5'-RACE with molecular barcodes generated TCR beta libraries. Using its own MiXCR run on the 5' RACE reads, TCRdb lists one record per CDR3 protein. This table holds around 300,000 distinct CDR3 sequences, roughly 12% found once. This TCR came from a female donor with ankylosing spondylitis or in good health (not recorded which). Material for sequencing was blood, either unsorted or a sorted T cell fraction (not recorded which). V is TRBV20-1 and J is TRBJ2-1; D is uncertain. The DNA of the CDR3 is TGCAGTGCTAGAGCGGACCATAAGGATCCCTACAATGAGCAGTTCTTC. Amino acids: CSARADHKDPYNEQFF.